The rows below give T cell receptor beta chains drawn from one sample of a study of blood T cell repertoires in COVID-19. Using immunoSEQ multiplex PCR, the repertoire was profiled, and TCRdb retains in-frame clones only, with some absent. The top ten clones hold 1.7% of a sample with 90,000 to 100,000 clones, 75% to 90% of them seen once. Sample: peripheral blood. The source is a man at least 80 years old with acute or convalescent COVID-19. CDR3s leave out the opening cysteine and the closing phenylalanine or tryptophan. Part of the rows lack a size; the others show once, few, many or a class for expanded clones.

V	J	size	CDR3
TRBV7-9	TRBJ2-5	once	ASSGGEYQETQY
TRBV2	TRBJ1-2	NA	ASSQSGRQGYT
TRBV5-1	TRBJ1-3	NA	ASSYAEGAGNTIY
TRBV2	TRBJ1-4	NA	ASSEDKGQNNEKLF
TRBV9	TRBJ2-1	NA	ASSGLLASNEQF
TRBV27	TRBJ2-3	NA	ASSYRLAGGRTDTQY
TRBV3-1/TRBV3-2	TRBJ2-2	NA	ASSYRAGELF
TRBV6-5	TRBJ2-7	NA	ASSGGPSREQY
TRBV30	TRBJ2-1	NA	AWSTFTTSGNANEQF
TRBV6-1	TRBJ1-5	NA	ASSDTGTGDQPQH
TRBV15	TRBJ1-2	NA	ATSRDQTAPHGYT